Below are 28 T cell receptor beta chains sequenced from a single sample in a study of cytomegalovirus exposure and HLA in healthy donors. It was with 60 Vbeta and 13 Jbeta primers that the PCR ran. Sequenced by immunoSEQ multiplex PCR; TCRdb stores in-frame clones only, minus some. The data hold around 200,000 clones, with around 86% observed a single time. The sequenced material came from PBMCs. The source of these receptors is a man aged 50 or older in good health and CMV-seronegative.

In regard to this clone: The junction does not match germline at one end; this may be a read error. This chain links TRBV7-9 with TRBJ2-7, with TRBD1 matching 8 bases. The CDR3 has 16 amino acids. In germline, CDR1 is SEHNR, CDR2 FQNEAQ (reference sequence). DNA of the CDR3: TGTTCCAGCAGCTTAGTAGGCTCGACAGGGGCCTACGAGCAGTACTTC. As protein: CSSSLVGSTGAYEQYF.

J is TRBJ2-7 and V is TRBV28; 7 bases map to TRBD2. The CDR3 length is 14 residues. V gave up 6 bases and J gave up 5 bases; unmatched junction bases: 10. CDR1 and CDR2 (germline): MDHEN, SYDVKM. CDR3 loop: CASSPLGGFHEQYF. The CDR3 bases are TGTGCCAGCAGCCCATTGGGGGGGTTCCACGAGCAGTACTTC. The variable domain in full, completed from reference TRBV28 and TRBJ2-7, reads DVKVTQSSRYLVKRTGEKVFLECVQDMDHENMFWYRQDPGLGLRLIYFSYDVKMKEKGDIPEGYSVSREKKERFSLILESASTNQTSMYLCASSPLGGFHEQYFGPGTRLTVT.

The chain employs TRBV25-1 and TRBJ2-7, with 8 positions matching TRBD2. Germline CDR1 and CDR2: MGHDK and SYGVNS. CDR3 size: 16 residues. J gave up 0 bases and V 6 bases, and 10 bases lay outside the gene matches. The chain's CDR3 is CASSPLRGDLSYEQYF. The CDR3, as DNA: TGTGCCAGCAGCCCGTTGCGGGGGGATCTCTCCTACGAGCAGTACTTC.

The chain combines TRBV6-1 with TRBJ1-6; 8 positions agree with TRBD1. Germline trimming cut 3 bases from V and 4 bases from J; bases unmatched to any gene: 5. The length of the CDR3 is 16 residues. In germline, CDR1 is MNHNS, CDR2 SASEGT. The CDR3 sequence: CASSDRTGRYNSPLHF. CDR3 sequence (DNA): TGTGCCAGCAGTGACCGGACAGGGAGGTATAATTCACCCCTCCACTTT.

The chain couples TRBV19 to TRBJ2-1; TRBD2 agrees at 13 bases. The CDR3 has 16 residues. Unmatched junction bases numbered 5, after V lost 4 bases and J lost 5 bases. Germline V lookup: CDR1 LNHDA, CDR2 SQIVND (reference sequence). The CDR3 DNA follows: TGTGCCAGTAGTACGACTAGCGGGGGGCATAACAATGAGCAGTTCTTC. Encoded protein: CASSTTSGGHNNEQFF.

The rearrangement uses TRBV7-2 and TRBJ1-1; tentative D call: TRBD1 (6 bases). The CDR3 contains 14 residues. V lost 0 bases and J 1 base, leaving 6 bases between the germline ends. Germline lookup yields CDR1 SGHTA and CDR2 FQGNSA. CDR3 residues: CASSLAGQNTEAFF. The CDR3 DNA reads TGTGCCAGCAGCTTAGCGGGACAGAACACTGAAGCTTTCTTT. Variable domain in full (rest from reference TRBV7-2 and TRBJ1-1): GAGVSQSPSNKVTEKGKDVELRCDPISGHTALYWYRQSLGQGLEFLIYFQGNSAPDKSGLPSDRFSAERTGGSVSTLTIQRTQQEDSAVYLCASSLAGQNTEAFFGQGTRLTVV.

The chain links TRBV27 to TRBJ2-7; D may be TRBD2 (5 bases). The CDR3 consists of 13 residues. Germline CDR1 is MNHEY and CDR2 is SMNVEV (reference sequence). Between the trimmed V and J ends, which lost 4 bases and 9 bases, there was a span of 16 bases. In DNA, the CDR3 is TGTGCCAGCAGTTCACCTGGTGGAGGAAGGCAGTACTTC. Translation gives CASSSPGGGRQYF.

The chain uses TRBV9 and TRBJ2-7, with D possibly being TRBD1 (5 bases). Germline V gene sequence: CDR1 SGDLS, CDR2 YYNGEE. V was clipped by 0 bases and J by 2 bases, with 9 bases between them. The CDR3 has 14 amino acids. CDR3 nucleotides: TGTGCCAGCAGCGTAGACAGACAGACCTACGAGCAGTACTTC. Amino acid sequence: CASSVDRQTYEQYF.

This chain joins TRBV9 and TRBJ2-1, with 11 nucleotides matching TRBD2. V lost 0 bases, J lost 4 bases, and 0 bases stayed unmatched. Germline V gives CDR1 SGDLS, CDR2 YYNGEE. This CDR3 is built from 15 residues. In DNA, the CDR3 is TGTGCCAGCAGCGTAGGACTAGCGGGATACAATGAGCAGTTCTTC. Its translation is CASSVGLAGYNEQFF.

This clone was detected only once. The rearrangement uses TRBV9 and TRBJ2-5, with 8 bases fitting TRBD2. The germline gives CDR1 SGDLS, CDR2 YYNGEE. The CDR3 is 15 residues long. The V and J ends lost 3 bases and 5 bases, in that order; junction bases with no gene match: 9. The CDR3 region is CASSGEGTSRETQYF. The CDR3 DNA is TGTGCCAGCAGCGGAGAAGGGACTAGTCGGGAGACCCAGTACTTC.

The V gene is TRBV4-2, the J gene TRBJ2-4; tentatively, D is TRBD2 (6 bases). V was pared by 4 bases and J by 4 bases, with 17 bases between. From germline, CDR1 is LGHNA and CDR2 YNFKEQ. There are 16 residues in the CDR3. The CDR3 loop reads CASSLEGRAGKNIQYF. The DNA for the CDR3 is TGTGCCAGCAGCCTAGAGGGTAGAGCGGGTAAAAACATTCAGTACTTC.

The chain uses TRBV7-3 and TRBJ2-3, with TRBD2 matching 8 bases. The CDR3 consists of 15 residues. Germline assignment: CDR1 SGHTA and CDR2 FQGTGA. With V trimmed by 1 base and J by 2 bases, 2 bases remained unmatched. The CDR3 region is CASSLNGRDTDTQYF. In DNA, the CDR3 is TGTGCCAGCAGCTTAAACGGGAGGGACACAGATACGCAGTATTTT. Looking up the rest from reference TRBV7-3 and TRBJ2-3 gives the full variable domain: GAGVSQTPSNKVTEKGKYVELRCDPISGHTALYWYRQSLGQGPEFLIYFQGTGAADDSGLPNDRFFAVRPEGSVSTLKIQRTERGDSAVYLCASSLNGRDTDTQYFGPGTRLTVL.

The J gene is TRBJ2-5, the V gene TRBV7-3, with 10 bases aligning to TRBD2. The length of the CDR3 is 14 residues. Germline CDR1 reads SGHTA; CDR2 reads FQGTGA. Trimming removed 6 bases from V and 6 bases from J; junction bases left unmatched: 7. The CDR3 loop reads CASSERGGEQTQYF. Here the CDR3 DNA reads TGTGCCAGCAGTGAGCGGGGGGGAGAACAGACCCAGTACTTC. The entire variable domain, with the rest obtained from reference TRBV7-3 and TRBJ2-5, is as follows: GAGVSQTPSNKVTEKGKYVELRCDPISGHTALYWYRQSLGQGPEFLIYFQGTGAADDSGLPNDRFFAVRPEGSVSTLKIQRTERGDSAVYLCASSERGGEQTQYFGPGTRLLVL.

The rearrangement joins TRBV23-1 to TRBJ1-6; unclear D gene. TRBV23-1 is flagged as an ORF with uncertain function. This CDR3 is 16 amino acids long. Trimming cost V 4 bases and J 1 base, with 11 bases left between them. DNA for the CDR3: TGCGCCAGCAGTCTGAATAGGAGTTCCTATAATTCACCCCTCCACTTT. It codes for CASSLNRSSYNSPLHF.

J is TRBJ2-5 and V is TRBV6-6, with a possible D match to TRBD1 (6 bases). The V and J ends lost 0 bases and 2 bases respectively, with 10 bases between them. The germline V gene encodes CDR1 MNHNY and CDR2 SVGAGI (reference sequence). The CDR3 has 15 residues. In DNA form, the CDR3 reads TGTGCCAGCAGTTACTCGGCAGGGGTGCAAGAGACCCAGTACTTC. This gives the protein CASSYSAGVQETQYF.

The chain joins TRBV19 to TRBJ1-4; D uncertain. The CDR3 has 16 amino acids. V was shortened by 9 bases and J by 0 bases, with 17 bases between the two germline ends. Germline loops: CDR1 LNHDA, CDR2 SQIVND (reference sequence). The CDR3 coding sequence is TGTGCCAGCCTGGGGTCCTCCGGGGCAACTAATGAAAAACTGTTTTTT. Amino acid sequence: CASLGSSGATNEKLFF.

The chain carries TRBV19 and TRBJ2-5; no clear D gene. With 7 bases removed from V and 6 bases from J, the gap between germline ends came to 21 bases. The CDR3 consists of 15 residues. The germline V gene encodes CDR1 LNHDA and CDR2 SQIVND (reference sequence). CDR3 protein: CASTQTLGSSQTQYF. The CDR3 DNA follows: TGTGCCAGTACCCAAACCCTCGGTAGCAGCCAGACCCAGTACTTC.

The chain carries TRBV11-3 and TRBJ2-3, with 8 bases identical to TRBD2. Germline CDR1 and CDR2: SGHNT and YENEEA. The V and J ends lost 1 base and 4 bases, in that order; junction bases with no gene match: 7. This CDR3 has 16 residues. The CDR3 spells CASSLGGTGGPDTQYF. The CDR3 nucleotides are TGTGCCAGCAGCTTAGGCGGGACGGGAGGGCCAGATACGCAGTATTTT.

This sequence joins TRBV15 and TRBJ1-2, with unresolved D. CDR1 and CDR2 (germline): LNHNV, YYDKDF (reference sequence). The CDR3 totals 13 residues. Between the trimmed V and J ends, which lost 0 bases and 4 bases, there was a span of 6 bases. The CDR3 loop reads CATSRDHSYGYTF. In nucleotides, the CDR3 is TGTGCCACCAGCAGAGATCACAGCTATGGCTACACCTTC.

CDR3 residues: CAWSRGGDNYGYTF. In nucleotides, the CDR3 is TGTGCCTGGAGTCGCGGCGGAGATAACTATGGCTACACCTTC. This chain connects TRBV30 to TRBJ1-2; D remains ambiguous. This CDR3 comprises 14 residues. Per germline, CDR1 GTSNPN and CDR2 SVGIG (reference sequence). V was cut by 2 bases and J by 1 base, with 11 bases left in between. The full variable domain, rest sourced from reference TRBV30 and TRBJ1-2, is SQTIHQWPATLVQPVGSPLSLECTVEGTSNPNLYWYRQAAGRGLQLLFYSVGIGQISSEVPQNLSASRPQDRQFILSSKKLLLSDSGFYLCAWSRGGDNYGYTFGSGTRLTVV.

The chain combines TRBV11-2 with TRBJ2-7; 11 bases map to TRBD2. Losses at the gene ends were 4 bases for V and 6 bases for J; bases not matched to a gene: 5. CDR1 and CDR2 (germline): SGHAT, FQNNGV. The CDR3 totals 14 residues. The CDR3 sequence: CASSYISGRGEQYF. In DNA form, the CDR3 reads TGTGCCAGCAGCTACATTAGCGGGAGGGGCGAGCAGTACTTC.

The table lists this clone with a few counts. The chain links TRBV4-2 to TRBJ1-1; D may be TRBD1 (6 bases). CDR3 length: 15 residues. Germline CDR1 LGHNA, CDR2 YNFKEQ. V lost 4 bases, J lost 0 bases, and 12 bases lay in between. CDR3 region: CASSLRGGMNTEAFF. The CDR3 coding sequence is TGTGCCAGCAGCCTTAGAGGGGGAATGAACACTGAAGCTTTCTTT.

The chain carries TRBV7-9 and TRBJ1-1; D remains unclear. Trimming left V 0 bases short and J 5 bases short, with 10 bases between. Germline-derived CDR1 and CDR2 are SEHNR and FQNEAQ (reference sequence). The length of the CDR3 is 14 residues. The CDR3 DNA follows: TGTGCCAGCAGCTTAGCATTGTCGGGGACTGAAGCTTTCTTT. Protein: CASSLALSGTEAFF.

Written as DNA, the CDR3 is TGTGCCAGCAGCTTGGGGAGGGTATCCCAAGAGACCCAGTACTTC. It translates to CASSLGRVSQETQYF. The chain recombines TRBV5-4 with TRBJ2-5; a possible D gene is TRBD2 (6 bases). There are 15 residues in the CDR3. The germline CDR1 and CDR2 sequences are SGHNT and YYREEE (reference sequence). V was cut by 0 bases and J by 1 base, with 10 bases left in between.

This clone has just a few counts. Its ends do not fully match the called genes, so a read error is possible. Distinct nucleotide sequences in the sample also encode this CDR3. This chain joins TRBV7-9 and TRBJ1-1; D is undetermined. This CDR3 has 13 amino acids. CDR1 is SEHNR, CDR2 FQNEAQ, per germline (reference sequence). DNA of the CDR3: TGTGCCAGCAGCTTAGTATCGGAGACTGAAGCCTTCTTT. Its protein is CASSLVSETEAFF. The full variable domain, in which reference TRBV7-9 and TRBJ1-1 provide the parts outside the CDR3, is DTGVSQNPRHKITKRGQNVTFRCDPISEHNRLYWYRQTLGQGPEFLTYFQNEAQLEKSRLLSDRFSAERPKGSFSTLEIQRTEQGDSAMYLCASSLVSETEAFFGQGTRLTVV.

This clone was seen a handful of times. The J gene is TRBJ1-4, the V gene TRBV27; D is undetermined. This CDR3 has 15 residues. Trimming took 5 bases from V and 6 from J, leaving 16 bases between them. CDR1 and CDR2 from the germline V gene are MNHEY and SMNVEV (reference sequence). The chain's CDR3 is CASSASLLGYEKLFF. Here the CDR3 DNA reads TGTGCCAGCAGTGCCTCGCTCCTAGGATATGAAAAACTGTTTTTT. The variable domain in full, with the rest retrieved from reference TRBV27 and TRBJ1-4, is EAQVTQNPRYLITVTGKKLTVTCSQNMNHEYMSWYRQDPGLGLRQIYYSMNVEVTDKGDVPEGYKVSRKEKRNFPLILESPSPNQTSLYFCASSASLLGYEKLFFGSGTQLSVL.

A single count supports this clone. The chain couples TRBV6-4 to TRBJ2-3; D is possibly TRBD2 (5 bases). V gave up 3 bases and J gave up 3 bases, with 16 bases separating them. Germline CDR1 MRHNA, CDR2 SNTAGT. The CDR3 consists of 16 residues. The CDR3 is CASSEQPLAITDTQYF. The CDR3 nucleotides read TGTGCCAGCAGTGAACAACCCCTAGCCATTACAGATACGCAGTATTTT.

The chain combines TRBV10-3 with TRBJ2-7, with TRBD2 as a possible D gene (6 bases). CDR1 ENHRY and CDR2 SYGVKD come from the germline V gene. The V gene lost 0 bases and the J gene lost 3 bases, with 12 bases spanning the gap. CDR3 length: 15 amino acids. DNA of the CDR3: TGTGCCATCAGTGAGTCGATAGCCGGGGGCTACGAGCAGTACTTC. Translating it yields CAISESIAGGYEQYF.